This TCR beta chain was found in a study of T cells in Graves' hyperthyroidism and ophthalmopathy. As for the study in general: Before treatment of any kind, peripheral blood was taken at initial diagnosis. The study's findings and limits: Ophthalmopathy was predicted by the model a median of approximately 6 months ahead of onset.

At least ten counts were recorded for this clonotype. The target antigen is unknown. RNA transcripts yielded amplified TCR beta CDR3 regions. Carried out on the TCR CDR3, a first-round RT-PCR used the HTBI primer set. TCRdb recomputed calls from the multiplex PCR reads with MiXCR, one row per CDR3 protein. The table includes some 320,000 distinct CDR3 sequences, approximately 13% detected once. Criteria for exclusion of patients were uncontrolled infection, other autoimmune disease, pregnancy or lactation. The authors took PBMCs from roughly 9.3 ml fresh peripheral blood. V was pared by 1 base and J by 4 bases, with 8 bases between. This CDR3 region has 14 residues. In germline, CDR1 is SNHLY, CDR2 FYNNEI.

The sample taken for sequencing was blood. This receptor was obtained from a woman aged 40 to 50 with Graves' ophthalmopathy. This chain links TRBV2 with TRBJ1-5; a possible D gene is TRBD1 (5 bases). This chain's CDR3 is CASSEDRFNQPQHF. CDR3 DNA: TGTGCCAGCAGTGAAGACAGGTTTAATCAGCCCCAGCATTTT.